The next 2 T cell receptor beta chains were all read from a single sample in a study of T cell responses to AZD1222 COVID-19 vaccine. The protocol was immunoSEQ multiplex PCR, while the TCRdb copy is restricted to in-frame clones and leaves out a portion. This sample has some 200,000 clones, with 80% to 95% found just once. Sequenced here: peripheral blood, sampled on day 0 of AZD1222 vaccination. The receptors stem from an adult in good health.

The chain recombines TRBV5-6 with TRBJ1-2; D is ambiguous. With 4 bases removed from V and 6 bases from J, the gap between germline ends came to 13 bases. Germline values: CDR1 SGHDT, CDR2 YYEEEE. This CDR3 comprises 13 residues. Here the CDR3 reads CASSPTGRDGYTF. The DNA of the CDR3 is TGTGCCAGCAGCCCCACCGGAAGAGATGGCTACACCTTC.

The chain carries TRBV6-2 or TRBV6-3 and TRBJ1-4; D call uncertain. This CDR3 region has 16 residues. V was pared by 0 bases and J by 0 bases, with 8 bases between. CDR1 MNHEY and CDR2 SVGEGT come from the germline V gene. This CDR3 reads CASSYSRGATNEKLFF. The CDR3 coding sequence is TGTGCCAGCAGTTACTCCCGGGGTGCAACTAATGAAAAACTGTTTTTT.